These T cell receptor beta chains were read from a single sample in a study of cytomegalovirus exposure and HLA in healthy donors. Clones were sequenced by immunoSEQ multiplex PCR, and TCRdb holds only the in-frame ones, with some missing. The sample yields around 120,000 clones, 82% seen once. Specimen: PBMCs. The source is a boy under 18 in good health and CMV-seronegative. CDR3s include the opening cysteine and the closing phenylalanine or tryptophan. D genes are given only for firm matches. Expanded clones get a size class; other rows say once, few or many, or leave the size out.

size: NA; V: TRBV4-1; J: TRBJ2-3; D: NA; CDR3: CASSQDVGKASSTDTQYF; DNA: TGCGCCAGCAGCCAAGACGTCGGGAAAGCCTCCAGCACAGATACGCAGTATTTT
size: NA; V: TRBV30; J: TRBJ1-1; D: NA; CDR3: CAWSHSGEPAEAFF; DNA: TGTGCCTGGAGTCACTCGGGTGAACCAGCTGAAGCTTTCTTT
size: NA; V: TRBV6-5; J: TRBJ2-1; D: TRBD2; CDR3: CASREGLAVYNEQFF; DNA: TGTGCCAGCAGGGAGGGACTAGCCGTCTACAATGAGCAGTTCTTC
size: NA; V: TRBV5-1; J: TRBJ2-1; D: NA; CDR3: CASSLIRESSYNEQFF; DNA: TGCGCCAGCAGCTTGATACGGGAGAGCTCCTACAATGAGCAGTTCTTC
size: NA; V: TRBV15; J: TRBJ2-7; D: NA; CDR3: CATSRGGTALYEQYF; DNA: TGTGCCACCAGCAGAGGCGGGACAGCACTTTACGAGCAGTACTTC
size: few; V: TRBV4-3; J: TRBJ2-1; D: NA; CDR3: CASSQSSAPGEQFF; DNA: TGCGCCAGCAGCCAATCCAGCGCGCCAGGGGAGCAGTTCTTC
size: NA; V: TRBV11-3; J: TRBJ2-2; D: NA; CDR3: CASSLLGTPNTGELFF; DNA: TGTGCCAGCAGCTTATTAGGGACACCGAACACCGGGGAGCTGTTTTTT
size: few; V: TRBV25-1; J: TRBJ1-2; D: NA; CDR3: CASSTGPGYTF; DNA: TGTGCCAGCAGTACAGGGCCGGGCTACACCTTC
size: few; V: TRBV5-1; J: TRBJ1-1; D: TRBD1; CDR3: CASSGGTVNTEAFF; DNA: TGCGCCAGCAGCGGGGGGACAGTGAACACTGAAGCTTTCTTT
size: NA; V: TRBV27; J: TRBJ2-7; D: TRBD2; CDR3: CASRGLAESGYEQYF; DNA: TGTGCCAGCAGGGGGCTAGCGGAGTCAGGGTACGAGCAGTACTTC